Listed below are T cell receptor beta chains from one sample, sequenced in a study of beta chain features in type 1 diabetes. Using immunoSEQ multiplex PCR, the repertoire was profiled, and TCRdb retains in-frame clones only, with some absent. This repertoire shows about 930,000 clones, roughly a sixth found once; its top ten account for around 0.02%. Source material: naive CD4+ T cells from blood. The receptors were gathered from a woman aged 18 to 35 in good health. CDR3s include the opening cysteine and the closing phenylalanine or tryptophan. The order of the fields is V gene, CDR3 length, clone size, J gene, D gene, CDR3 DNA, CDR3 protein. The D gene is left open where the match is weak. Not every row has a clone size; where given, it reads once, few, many or a size class.

TRBV5-1	15	few	TRBJ2-1	TRBD2	TGCGCCAGCAGGCCTAGCGGGAGCTCTTGGGATGAGCAGTTCTTC	CASRPSGSSWDEQFF
TRBV27	13	few	TRBJ2-1	-	TGTGCCAGCAGTTTGTTTCTATCGCATGAGCAGTTCTTC	CASSLFLSHEQFF
TRBV6-5	16	-	TRBJ2-5	TRBD2	TGTGCCAGCAGTTACTCGATAAGGACTAGCGCAGAGACCCAGTACTTC	CASSYSIRTSAETQYF
TRBV7-2	12	-	TRBJ2-1	-	TGTGCCAGCAGCACGGCATCTAATGAGCAGTTCTTC	CASSTASNEQFF
TRBV29-1	14	-	TRBJ2-5	-	TGCAGCGTTGAAGACCAACTAGGTAAAGAGACCCAGTACTTC	CSVEDQLGKETQYF
TRBV9	14	few	TRBJ2-5	-	TGTGCCAGCAGCGTAGGTCTAGCGAAAGAGACCCAGTACTTC	CASSVGLAKETQYF
TRBV11-2	13	few	TRBJ1-1	-	TGTGCCAGCAGCTTAACCGGGAACACTGAAGCTTTCTTT	CASSLTGNTEAFF
TRBV25-1	17	-	TRBJ1-5	-	TGTGCCAGCAGTGAGGCCGGGACTGCCGGCATTAATCAGCCCCAGCATTTT	CASSEAGTAGINQPQHF
TRBV7-2	15	few	TRBJ2-7	-	TGTGCCAGCAGCTTAGGACTAGAGAGGCCCTACGAGCAGTACTTC	CASSLGLERPYEQYF
TRBV27	15	few	TRBJ2-1	-	TGTGCCAGCAGTTTAAGCATAGGGCCCTACAATGAGCAGTTCTTC	CASSLSIGPYNEQFF
TRBV7-9	16	few	TRBJ2-1	-	TGTGCCAGCAGCCCACTTGGTTCGGGGGCGCGTGGTGAGCAGTTCTTC	CASSPLGSGARGEQFF
TRBV7-8	16	few	TRBJ2-2	-	TGTGCCAGCAGCCCTCGCCGGGCCATTATGACTGGGGAGCTGTTTTTT	CASSPRRAIMTGELFF
TRBV15	15	-	TRBJ2-2	TRBD1	TGTGCCACCAGCACAGGACAGGCCAACACCGGGGAGCTGTTTTTT	CATSTGQANTGELFF
TRBV5-4	17	-	TRBJ2-1	-	TGTGCCAGCAGCGCCCACGGTGGGAGTGCCTCCTACAATGAGCAGTTCTTC	CASSAHGGSASYNEQFF
TRBV2	15	-	TRBJ2-2	TRBD2	TGTGCCAGCAATGGACTAGCGGCTAACACCGGGGAGCTGTTTTTT	CASNGLAANTGELFF
TRBV7-3	12	-	TRBJ1-2	TRBD1	TGTGCCAGCAGCCCCAGGACAGGGCCTCACTCTTTC	CASSPRTGPHSF
TRBV11-1	14	-	TRBJ1-1	-	TGTGCCAGCAGCTTAGGTGCCGGTTCCACTGAAGCTTTCTTT	CASSLGAGSTEAFF
TRBV13	15	-	TRBJ2-7	TRBD1	TGTGCCAGCAGCAGAACTCCGGGACAGACCTACGAGCAGTACTTC	CASSRTPGQTYEQYF
TRBV4-3	14	-	TRBJ2-1	TRBD2	TGCGCCAGCAGCCAAGGGCTAGCGGGAGTCCCGGGGTTCTTC	CASSQGLAGVPGFF
TRBV11-3	16	few	TRBJ2-3	TRBD2	TGTGCCAGCAGCTTAGGGCTAGCGGGAGCCACAGATACGCAGTATTTT	CASSLGLAGATDTQYF
TRBV10-3	14	few	TRBJ1-3	-	TGTGCCATCAGTGCTTCGGTTGGTGGAAACACCATATATTTT	CAISASVGGNTIYF
TRBV7-2	16	-	TRBJ2-7	TRBD2	TGTGCCAGCAGCTCCCAGACTAGCGGGAGTTCCTACGAGCAGTACTTC	CASSSQTSGSSYEQYF
TRBV6-5	16	few	TRBJ1-2	TRBD1	TGTGCCAGCAGTTACGCGCCCGGGACAGGAAATTATGGCTACACCTTC	CASSYAPGTGNYGYTF
TRBV5-1	11	few	TRBJ2-1	-	TGCGCCAGCGGCAGGGACAATGAGCAGTTCTTC	CASGRDNEQFF
TRBV6-5	13	few	TRBJ1-1	-	TGTGCCAGCAGTTACCGCCAGAACACTGAAGCTTTCTTT	CASSYRQNTEAFF
TRBV7-2	12	few	TRBJ1-2	-	TGTGCCAGCAGCTTAGTTGGGGTTGGCTACACCTTC	CASSLVGVGYTF
TRBV6-1	15	-	TRBJ2-6	-	TGTGCCAGCAGTGCCCATAGCTCTGGGGCCAACGTCCTGACTTTC	CASSAHSSGANVLTF
TRBV7-2	12	once	TRBJ2-7	-	TGTGCCAGCAGCCTACAGGATTACGAGCAGTACTTC	CASSLQDYEQYF
TRBV9	14	-	TRBJ2-2	-	TGTGCCAGCAGCCTCCCCGGGTACCCCGGGGAGCTGTTTTTT	CASSLPGYPGELFF
TRBV4-2	17	few	TRBJ2-6	-	TGTGCCAGCAGCACCCATTCAGGGAACTCTGGGGCCAACGTCCTGACTTTC	CASSTHSGNSGANVLTF
TRBV20-1	11	-	TRBJ2-1	-	TGCAGTGCTAGAGGGGGAAATGAGCAGTTCTTC	CSARGGNEQFF
TRBV5-1	18	few	TRBJ2-3	-	TGCGCCAGCAGCTGGGGGGATCGACACGGAGTAACAACAGATACGCAGTATTTT	CASSWGDRHGVTTDTQYF
TRBV28	16	-	TRBJ2-1	TRBD2	TGTGCCAGCAGTTCGGCCGGACTAGCGGGAGGTATTGAGCAGTTCTTC	CASSSAGLAGGIEQFF
TRBV10-3	18	-	TRBJ2-7	-	TGTGCCATCAGTGAGTCACCGTTGATGACAGGCCTCTCCTACGAGCAGTACTTC	CAISESPLMTGLSYEQYF
TRBV2	19	few	TRBJ2-2	TRBD2	TGTGCCAGCAGTGATAACCCAAACCTCCCTAGCGGGAGCACCGGGGAGCTGTTTTTT	CASSDNPNLPSGSTGELFF
TRBV7-2	14	-	TRBJ1-2	-	TGTGCCAGCAGCCCCAAGGGGGGTAACTATGGCTACACCTTC	CASSPKGGNYGYTF
TRBV7-9	18	few	TRBJ2-2	-	TGTGCCAGCAGCTTAGATCATTGGGGGGATCGAATCACCGGGGAGCTGTTTTTT	CASSLDHWGDRITGELFF
TRBV2	15	few	TRBJ2-3	TRBD2	TGTGCCAGCAGTGCCGGACTAGCGGGAACGGATACGCAGTATTTT	CASSAGLAGTDTQYF
TRBV6-6	14	-	TRBJ2-7	-	TGTGCCAGCAGTTCCCGGGACTTTCCCTACGAGCAGTACTTC	CASSSRDFPYEQYF
TRBV2	13	-	TRBJ2-1	TRBD2	TGTGCCAGCGGCGGGAGGAGGGTGGATGAGCAGTTCTTC	CASGGRRVDEQFF
TRBV7-9	12	few	TRBJ2-3	-	TGTGCCAGCAGCCTACAGACAGATACGCAGTATTTT	CASSLQTDTQYF
TRBV7-9	15	few	TRBJ1-1	-	TGTGCCAGCAGCTATAGAGGGGGTGCCGTAGAGGAAGCTTTCTTT	CASSYRGGAVEEAFF
TRBV9	19	few	TRBJ2-3	-	TGTGCCAGCAGACACTCAAGAACCGGGGCGACAGGTAAAACAGATACGCAGTATTTT	CASRHSRTGATGKTDTQYF
TRBV6-5	13	-	TRBJ1-5	-	TGTGCCAGCAGCCTCAGTAGAAATCAGCCCCAGCATTTT	CASSLSRNQPQHF